This T cell receptor (beta chain) was identified during a study of T cells expressing NK-cell markers. On the study more broadly: Out of eight donors sequenced, seven tested HCMV-seropositive and the remaining one seronegative.

Worth noting for this clonotype: Its antigen is as yet unknown.

Synthesis of TCR beta cDNA relied on 5'RACE template switching carrying UMIs. Each CDR3 protein gets one entry in TCRdb, which reprocessed the 5' RACE reads and gives no DNA. This table lists roughly 180,000 distinct CDR3 sequences. Study-level points and caveats: Among CD8+ T cells from over 5 donors, dominant NKG2C+ clonotypes accounted for roughly 1.0-7.0%. For a handful of donors, these clonotypes were likewise the leading ones in the CD3+CD56-NKG2C+ fraction.

The germline CDR1 and CDR2 sequences are SEHNR and FQNEAQ (reference sequence). CDR3 length: 15 amino acids. The chain uses TRBV7-9 and TRBJ2-2; TCRdb's D call, TRBD2, is unchecked because there is no DNA. The sample comprised blood T cells: a sorted CD56 or NKG2C T cell subset, CD4+ or CD8+ T cells, or bulk PBMC T cells (not recorded which). The receptor's source is a man between 18 and 69 years old in good health. The CDR3: CASRSREGSTGELFF.